This entry lists 15 T cell receptor beta chains sequenced from one sample in a study of control samples from healthy donors and cancer patients. The repertoire was sequenced with immunoSEQ multiplex PCR; TCRdb's copy has only in-frame clones and lacks some. The sample records roughly 20,000 clones, around four fifths being singletons. Sequencing was done on a sample of PBMCs. The source of these receptors is a man in his 60s with colorectal cancer.

The V call is TRBV27, the J call TRBJ1-1, with 10 bases identical to TRBD1. The CDR3 contains 16 residues. Looked up from germline, CDR1 is MNHEY and CDR2 is SMNVEV (reference sequence). V lost 4 bases and J lost 3; bases outside the gene matches: 8. The CDR3 coding sequence is TGTGCCAGCAGTTCGGACAGGGGGTTTCAGTACACTGAAGCTTTCTTT. This translates into CASSSDRGFQYTEAFF.

J is TRBJ2-3 and V is TRBV15; TRBD2 matches 8 bases. V gave up 1 base and J gave up 1 base; unmatched junction bases: 7. Germline V lookup: CDR1 LNHNV, CDR2 YYDKDF (reference sequence). This CDR3 is built from 17 residues. The CDR3 coding sequence is TGTGCCACCAGCAGAGGGGATAGCGGGGACCGCACAGATACGCAGTATTTT. It codes for CATSRGDSGDRTDTQYF. The whole variable domain, filled in from reference TRBV15 and TRBJ2-3, reads DAMVIQNPRYQVTQFGKPVTLSCSQTLNHNVMYWYQQKSSQAPKLLFHYYDKDFNNEADTPDNFQSRRPNTSFCFLDIRSPGLGDTAMYLCATSRGDSGDRTDTQYFGPGTRLTVL.

The chain joins TRBV4-1 to TRBJ1-4; D uncertain. Trimming shortened V by 4 bases and J by 8 bases, and 8 bases separated the two germline ends. The CDR3 runs 12 residues. Per germline, CDR1 MGHRA and CDR2 YSYEKL. The CDR3, as DNA: TGCGCCAGCAGCCTCGTGGGGGAAAAACTGTTTTTT. Residues: CASSLVGEKLFF.

The gene calls are TRBV7-9 and TRBJ2-5; D may be TRBD1 (5 bases). CDR1 is SEHNR, CDR2 FQNEAQ, per germline (reference sequence). This CDR3 spans 15 amino acids. V was shortened by 1 base and J by 2 bases, with 11 bases between the two germline ends. The CDR3 DNA reads as TGTGCCAGCAGCTTAGGTCTCCAGGGACAAGAGACCCAGTACTTC. Protein sequence: CASSLGLQGQETQYF.

The V and J genes are TRBV6-5 and TRBJ1-1; tentative D call: TRBD1 (5 bases). V was cut by 2 bases and J by 8 bases, with 12 bases left in between. The germline V gene encodes CDR1 MNHEY and CDR2 SVGAGI. The CDR3 consists of 13 residues. The CDR3 is CASSYGAGAEAFF. In DNA form, the CDR3 reads TGTGCCAGCAGTTACGGGGCAGGCGCCGAAGCTTTCTTT.

The rearrangement joins TRBV7-9 to TRBJ1-4, with D possibly being TRBD1 (6 bases). Germline lookup yields CDR1 SEHNR and CDR2 FQNEAQ (reference sequence). The CDR3 totals 16 residues. The V and J ends lost 4 bases and 0 bases respectively, with 12 bases between them. CDR3 in DNA: TGTGCCAGCAGCTCCCTACAGGGACCAACTAATGAAAAACTGTTTTTT. This codes for CASSSLQGPTNEKLFF.

This sequence joins TRBV20-1 and TRBJ1-1; D not resolved. Germline V gives CDR1 DFQATT, CDR2 SNEGSKA (reference sequence). The CDR3 covers 11 residues. The CDR3 region has the DNA TGCAGCGGGGAGGGAGCCACTGAAGCTTTCTTT. Amino acids: CSGEGATEAFF.

This chain connects TRBV6-6 to TRBJ2-2; D not resolved. The CDR3 has 13 residues. Germline-derived CDR1 and CDR2 are MNHNY and SVGAGI (reference sequence). V was cut by 5 bases and J by 0 bases, with 4 bases left in between. For the CDR3, the DNA is TGTGCCAGCAGTACCGCGAACACCGGGGAGCTGTTTTTT. It codes for CASSTANTGELFF.

This chain joins TRBV6-5 and TRBJ1-5; D is possibly TRBD1 (5 bases). V shed 2 bases and J shed 2 bases, with 10 bases lying between them. The germline V gene has CDR1 MNHEY and CDR2 SVGAGI. CDR3 size: 15 residues. This CDR3 is CASSYGQGGNQPQHF. CDR3 DNA sequence: TGTGCCAGCAGTTACGGGCAGGGCGGCAATCAGCCCCAGCATTTT.

This sequence joins TRBV9 and TRBJ2-5; 7 bases agree with TRBD1. Germline trimming cut 4 bases from V and 4 bases from J; bases unmatched to any gene: 10. There are 15 residues in the CDR3. Germline V gene sequence: CDR1 SGDLS, CDR2 YYNGEE. The CDR3 region is CASSIQQGFTETQYF. The CDR3, as DNA: TGTGCCAGCAGCATTCAACAGGGGTTTACAGAGACCCAGTACTTC.

V and J are TRBV19 and TRBJ1-1; D is undetermined. This CDR3 region has 12 residues. V was cut by 6 bases and J by 7 bases, with 12 bases left in between. CDR1 and CDR2 from the germline V gene are LNHDA and SQIVND (reference sequence). CDR3 DNA: TGTGCCAGTAGCTTAGATCACGTTGAAGCTTTCTTT. Its translation: CASSLDHVEAFF.

CDR3 protein: CASSPVGQGETEAFF. DNA of the CDR3: TGTGCCAGCAGTCCTGTGGGACAGGGAGAGACTGAAGCTTTCTTT. The chain employs TRBV6-5 and TRBJ1-1; 9 bases are a match to TRBD1. The V segment lost 5 bases and the J segment 5 bases; nucleotides outside the gene matches: 9. Per germline, CDR1 MNHEY and CDR2 SVGAGI. There are 15 residues in the CDR3.

V gene TRBV19 combines with J gene TRBJ1-1, with unresolved D. The CDR3 extends over 16 amino acids. Germline loops: CDR1 LNHDA, CDR2 SQIVND (reference sequence). V lost 6 bases to trimming and J lost 4 bases, with 21 bases between them. In DNA form, the CDR3 reads TGTGCCAGTAGACCTAGCAAGGTTTTGTTGGGCACTGAAGCTTTCTTT. Protein sequence: CASRPSKVLLGTEAFF.

The rearrangement links TRBV10-3 to TRBJ1-1, with TRBD1 matching over 8 bases. Trimming removed 0 bases from V and 4 bases from J; junction bases left unmatched: 4. The CDR3 runs 15 residues. In germline, CDR1 is ENHRY, CDR2 SYGVKD. The chain's CDR3 is CAISESKGQATEAFF. For the CDR3, the DNA is TGTGCCATCAGTGAGTCCAAGGGACAGGCCACTGAAGCTTTCTTT.

The J gene is TRBJ1-4, the V gene TRBV9, with D unclear. Deletions cut 5 bases from V and 5 bases from J, with 10 bases between. Germline CDR1 is SGDLS and CDR2 is YYNGEE. There are 13 residues in the CDR3. The CDR3: CASRSESNEKLFF. The DNA for the CDR3 is TGTGCCAGCAGATCGGAGTCCAATGAAAAACTGTTTTTT.